These T cell receptor beta chains were read from a single sample in a study of blood T cell repertoires in COVID-19. Here immunoSEQ multiplex PCR was the method, and the copy in TCRdb shows in-frame clones only, minus some. The table includes approximately 170,000 clones, 80% to 90% detected once. The specimen sequenced was peripheral blood. These receptors were obtained from a man aged 45-65 years with active or convalescent COVID-19. Each CDR3 is given with its conserved first and last residue. The order of the fields is CDR3 length, clone size, V gene, J gene, D gene, CDR3 DNA, CDR3 protein. The D gene is left open where the match is weak. The listing skips clone size in some rows; elsewhere it reads once, few, many or a size class.

13	NA	TRBV9	TRBJ2-1	NA	TGTGCCAGCAGCGCTACAGTCTACAATGAGCAGTTCTTC	CASSATVYNEQFF
15	NA	TRBV5-1	TRBJ2-5	TRBD1	TGCGCCAGCACAACCCAACAGGGGGCCGTAGAGACCCAGTACTTC	CASTTQQGAVETQYF
14	NA	TRBV7-2	TRBJ2-2	TRBD1	TGTGCCAGCAGCATAACAGGGGGGACCGGGGAGCTGTTTTTT	CASSITGGTGELFF
17	NA	TRBV7-2	TRBJ2-2	NA	TGTGCCAGCAGACAAAGACGGGGTTCCACGAACACCGGGGAGCTGTTTTTT	CASRQRRGSTNTGELFF
16	NA	TRBV29-1	TRBJ1-4	NA	TGCAGCGTCCCCTCTCATGAGTTCACAACTAATGAAAAACTGTTTTTT	CSVPSHEFTTNEKLFF
11	once	TRBV2	TRBJ1-1	NA	TGTGCCAGCAGGGCCAGTGATAAGGCTTTCTTT	CASRASDKAFF
19	once	TRBV14	TRBJ2-5	NA	TGTGCCAGCAGCCTCGTTGGCCGATTTCGGCAGGAACCTCAAGAGACCCAGTACTTC	CASSLVGRFRQEPQETQYF
12	NA	TRBV6-5	TRBJ1-3	NA	TGTGCCAGCAGCGACAGTGGAAACACCATATATTTT	CASSDSGNTIYF
14	once	TRBV5-1	TRBJ2-7	TRBD1	TGCGCCAGCAGCTTGGGGACAGGGTGGTACGAGCAGTACTTC	CASSLGTGWYEQYF
11	NA	TRBV15	TRBJ2-5	NA	TGTGCCACCAGCACTAGAGAGACCCAGTACTTC	CATSTRETQYF
15	NA	TRBV3-1/TRBV3-2	TRBJ1-6	NA	TGTGCCAGCAGCCAAGAGGCAGGCCTAAATTCACCCCTCCACTTT	CASSQEAGLNSPLHF
15	NA	TRBV6-4	TRBJ2-1	TRBD2	TGTGCCAGCAGTGACGTCGCGGGGGGTTGGAATGAGCAGTTCTTC	CASSDVAGGWNEQFF
15	NA	TRBV7-2	TRBJ2-1	NA	TGTGCCAGCAGCTTAAGCGAGGGTCGGTACAATGAGCAGTTCTTC	CASSLSEGRYNEQFF
16	NA	TRBV2	TRBJ2-1	TRBD1	TGTGCCAGCAGGGCCGGGACAGGGGGTAAAGACAATGAGCAGTTCTTC	CASRAGTGGKDNEQFF
12	NA	TRBV20-1	TRBJ1-4	NA	TGCAGTGCTAGTGGGGCAGACGAAAAACTGTTTTTT	CSASGADEKLFF
14	few	TRBV5-1	TRBJ1-6	NA	TGCGCCAGCAGCTTGGATGGGGCTTGGTCACCCCTCCACTTT	CASSLDGAWSPLHF
17	NA	TRBV23-1	TRBJ2-4	TRBD2	TGCGCCAGCAGCCCTAGGACTAGCGGGTCGTCCAAAAACATTCAGTACTTC	CASSPRTSGSSKNIQYF
14	NA	TRBV29-1	TRBJ1-4	NA	TGCAGCGTTGGACCCGGCTCCCGGGATGAAAAACTGTTTTTT	CSVGPGSRDEKLFF
15	NA	TRBV9	TRBJ2-3	TRBD1	TGTGCCAGCAGTGTCTCTGGGACAGCCACAGATACGCAGTATTTT	CASSVSGTATDTQYF
13	NA	TRBV6-5	TRBJ1-1	NA	TGTGCCAGCAGCCCGGGATTGAACACTGAAGCTTTCTTT	CASSPGLNTEAFF
14	NA	TRBV2	TRBJ1-6	NA	TGTGCCAGCGGAGGGGTTGCCTATAATTCACCCCTCCACTTT	CASGGVAYNSPLHF
15	NA	TRBV30	TRBJ1-3	NA	TGTGCCTGGAGTGTGACAGGTACCTCTGGAAACACCATATATTTT	CAWSVTGTSGNTIYF
13	once	TRBV12-3/TRBV12-4	TRBJ2-1	NA	TGTGCCAGCAGTTTTAGGACTAAGGATGAGCAGTTCTTC	CASSFRTKDEQFF
22	NA	TRBV5-1	TRBJ2-1	TRBD2	TGCGCCAGCAGCTTGGTCCCTAGCGGGAGGGCCTCCCATTCTTACTCCTACAATGAGCAGTTCTTC	CASSLVPSGRASHSYSYNEQFF
18	NA	TRBV24-1	TRBJ2-7	TRBD2	TGTGCCACCAGTGATTTGCGAGTAGCGGGAGGTGGTCACTACGAGCAGTACTTC	CATSDLRVAGGGHYEQYF
14	NA	TRBV19	TRBJ1-3	TRBD1	TGTGCCAGTAGGACGACAGGGCTTGGAAACACCATATATTTT	CASRTTGLGNTIYF
14	NA	TRBV11-2	TRBJ1-4	TRBD1	TGTGCCAGCAGTAAGGGGGCAGACAATGAAAAACTGTTTTTT	CASSKGADNEKLFF
13	NA	TRBV6-6	TRBJ1-5	NA	TGTGCCAGCAGGGAGACTAGCAATCAGCCCCAGCATTTT	CASRETSNQPQHF
13	NA	TRBV6-1	TRBJ1-1	NA	TGTGCCAGCAGTGAGCACAGCTACACTGAAGCTTTCTTT	CASSEHSYTEAFF
14	NA	TRBV30	TRBJ1-2	NA	TGTGCCTGGACCCTTACGGAGGGTGGGAAAGGCTACACCTTC	CAWTLTEGGKGYTF
14	NA	TRBV6-5	TRBJ1-4	TRBD1	TGTGCCAGCAGTCCGGACAGGGAGGACGAAAAACTGTTTTTT	CASSPDREDEKLFF
18	once	TRBV24-1	TRBJ2-2	NA	TGTGCCACCAGTGCCAGAGCCGGGACTCCGCCAGGGCCCGGGGAGCTGTTTTTT	CATSARAGTPPGPGELFF
13	NA	TRBV3-1/TRBV3-2	TRBJ2-7	TRBD1	TGTGCCAGCAGCCAATCAGACAGGGGTTGGAAGTACTTC	CASSQSDRGWKYF
12	NA	TRBV15	TRBJ1-1	NA	TGTGCCACCAGCAGAGTAGACACTGAAGCTTTCTTT	CATSRVDTEAFF
14	few	TRBV21-1	TRBJ1-2	NA	TGTGCCAGCAGCAAAAGACAGGGGTACTATGGCTACACCTTC	CASSKRQGYYGYTF
14	NA	TRBV7-2	TRBJ2-1	NA	TGTGCCAGCAGCTTAGGACAGGCCAACAATGAGCAGTTCTTC	CASSLGQANNEQFF
13	NA	TRBV19	TRBJ2-3	NA	TGTGCCAGTAGTGAAACTAGCACAGATACGCAGTATTTT	CASSETSTDTQYF
15	NA	TRBV6-5	TRBJ2-5	NA	TGTGCCAGCAGCGAGCCGGGGATCCTACAAGAGACCCAGTACTTC	CASSEPGILQETQYF
17	NA	TRBV5-1	TRBJ1-4	TRBD1	TGCGCCAGCAGCTACACTCCGCCGGGACAGGGATCTGAAAAACTGTTTTTT	CASSYTPPGQGSEKLFF
14	NA	TRBV5-6	TRBJ1-1	NA	TGTGCCAGCAGCTTGTGGGGGGATCGGACTGAAGCTTTCTTT	CASSLWGDRTEAFF
13	NA	TRBV5-1	TRBJ1-1	NA	TGCGCCAGCAGCGAGGAGCTTGGACAAGTAACTTTCTTT	CASSEELGQVTFF
16	few	TRBV6-2/TRBV6-3	TRBJ1-6	NA	TGTGCCAGCAGTTACTACGACCGGGCCTATAATTCACCCCTCCACTTT	CASSYYDRAYNSPLHF
15	few	TRBV4-2	TRBJ1-5	TRBD1	TGTGCCAGCAGCCAAGATGGGACAGGCAATCAGCCCCAGCATTTT	CASSQDGTGNQPQHF
15	NA	TRBV30	TRBJ2-7	TRBD2	TGTGCCTGGAACTCCGGGGCTAGCGGGAGCTACGAGCAGTACTTC	CAWNSGASGSYEQYF
15	once	TRBV5-6	TRBJ1-1	TRBD1	TGTGCCAGCAGCGTCCGGGACAGGGGGCGGACTGAAGCTTTCTTT	CASSVRDRGRTEAFF